This T cell receptor (beta chain) stems from a study of blood T cell repertoires in COVID-19. Study-wide context: Sites in the United States, Italy and Spain provided acute and convalescent COVID-19 samples.

Recruits, aged about 18 to 100 years, lived in 24 US areas. The study assigned cohorts using participant-reported clinical history. Source study methods: The authors estimated nucleated cell counts from reference gene primer amplification. TCRdb's copy holds only in-frame clones and misses some; the assay was immunoSEQ multiplex PCR. V and J calls and clone size are as listed in that table; D and trimming were resolved from the DNA. Of some 220,000 clones listed, about 88% are singletons. Trimming removed 6 bases from V and 2 bases from J, with 12 bases in between. Germline CDR1 ENHRY, CDR2 SYGVKD. This CDR3 has 14 residues.

Sequencing used PBMCs or T cells enriched from blood (not recorded which). The clonotype comes from a woman aged 30 to 39 who had recovered from COVID-19. The chain has TRBV10-3 and TRBJ2-3; TRBD1 might be the D (6 bases). The CDR3 DNA is TGTGCCATCAGACAGGGTAGTATCACAGATACGCAGTATTTT. As protein: CAIRQGSITDTQYF.